This T cell receptor (beta chain) was recorded in a study of monozygotic twins with cystic fibrosis. Trimming removed 5 bases from V and 3 bases from J, with 10 bases in between. CDR3 size: 13 residues. CDR1 is SNHLY and CDR2 is FYNNEI in the germline V gene. Data came from immunoSEQ multiplex PCR; TCRdb stores just in-frame clones and leaves some out. Of some 21,000 clones detected, 91% appear once; the ten largest clones hold approximately 1.4%. The sample was blood. The rearrangement joins TRBV2 to TRBJ1-2; D is perhaps TRBD1 (5 bases). This sequence originates from a girl aged 2-10 years with cystic fibrosis. The CDR3 bases are TGTGCCAGCAGTCCTGGGACGGACTATGGCTACACCTTC. This translates into CASSPGTDYGYTF.